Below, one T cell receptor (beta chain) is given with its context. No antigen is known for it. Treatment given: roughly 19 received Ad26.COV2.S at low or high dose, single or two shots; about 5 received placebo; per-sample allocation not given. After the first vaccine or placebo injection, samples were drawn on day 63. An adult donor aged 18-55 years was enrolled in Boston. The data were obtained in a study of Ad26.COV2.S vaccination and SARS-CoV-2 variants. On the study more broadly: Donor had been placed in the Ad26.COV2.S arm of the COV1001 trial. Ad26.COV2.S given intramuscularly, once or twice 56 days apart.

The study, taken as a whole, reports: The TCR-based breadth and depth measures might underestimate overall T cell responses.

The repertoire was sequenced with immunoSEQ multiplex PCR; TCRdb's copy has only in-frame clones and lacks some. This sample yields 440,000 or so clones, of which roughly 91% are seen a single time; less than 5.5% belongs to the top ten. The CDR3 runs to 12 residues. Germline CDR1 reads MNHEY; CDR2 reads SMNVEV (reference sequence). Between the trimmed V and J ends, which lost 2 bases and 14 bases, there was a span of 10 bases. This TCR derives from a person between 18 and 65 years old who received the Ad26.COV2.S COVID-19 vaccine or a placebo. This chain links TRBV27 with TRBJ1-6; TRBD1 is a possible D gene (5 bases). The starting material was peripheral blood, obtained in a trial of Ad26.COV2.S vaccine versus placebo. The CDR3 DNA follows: TGTGCCAGCAGTTTAGCAGGGAACACCCTCCACTTT. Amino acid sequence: CASSLAGNTLHF.